Below are 29 T cell receptor beta chains sequenced from a single sample in a study of OX40 agonist ivuxolimab in advanced cancers. Here immunoSEQ multiplex PCR was the method, and the copy in TCRdb shows in-frame clones only, minus some. Of tens of thousands of clones detected, 85% to 90% appear once; the ten largest clones hold 1% to 1.5%. Sequencing was performed on CD4+ or CD8+ T cells sorted from blood, taken in a trial of the OX40 agonist ivuxolimab. The origin of the receptors is an adult with an advanced solid tumor such as melanoma, head and neck, liver or kidney cancer.

The chain employs TRBV14 and TRBJ1-4, with TRBD1 matching 7 bases. CDR1 is SGHDN and CDR2 is FVKESK in the germline V gene. The V and J ends lost 6 bases and 3 bases, in that order; junction bases with no gene match: 4. The CDR3 runs 14 residues. CDR3 in amino acids: CASRQTGANEKLFF. As DNA, the CDR3 is TGTGCCAGCAGACAAACAGGGGCTAATGAAAAACTGTTTTTT.

The CDR3 DNA reads TGTGCCAGCCCACCACCAGGGACCCAGTACTTC. Translating gives CASPPPGTQYF. This chain links TRBV6-8 with TRBJ2-5; D gene ambiguous. The CDR3 is made up of 11 amino acids. Trimming removed 8 bases from V and 7 bases from J, with 11 bases in between. CDR1 is MNHGY and CDR2 is SAAAGT in the germline V gene.

This rearrangement joins TRBV5-1 to TRBJ1-6, with 8 bases fitting TRBD1. In germline, CDR1 is SGHRS, CDR2 YFSETQ. After removal of 3 bases from V and 14 bases from J, the junction contained 7 bases not matched to a gene. This CDR3 is 13 amino acids long. The CDR3 spells CASSSDRDGSLHF. In DNA, the CDR3 is TGCGCCAGCAGCTCGGACAGGGACGGGTCCCTCCACTTT.

CDR3 region: CASIYTGLSSNQPQHF. DNA of the CDR3: TGTGCCAGCATTTATACAGGGTTATCAAGCAATCAGCCCCAGCATTTT. This chain joins TRBV6-5 and TRBJ1-5, with D possibly TRBD1 on 6 matching bases. The CDR3 has 16 residues. The germline V gene has CDR1 MNHEY and CDR2 SVGAGI. V lost 7 bases, J lost 1 base, and 17 bases lay in between.

This rearrangement joins TRBV7-9 to TRBJ2-7, with 7 bases aligning to TRBD2. The germline V gene encodes CDR1 SEHNR and CDR2 FQNEAQ (reference sequence). V lost 5 bases to trimming and J lost 1 base; unmatched junction nucleotides: 14. The CDR3 is 17 residues long. The CDR3, as DNA: TGTGCCAGCAGCCTACGGGGAGGGTGGGCTAGTTCCTACGAGCAGTACTTC. Translating gives CASSLRGGWASSYEQYF.

The V call is TRBV7-2, the J call TRBJ2-1, with no clear D. The ends were cut back, 1 base at V and 4 bases at J, with 11 bases in the middle. Germline V gene data show CDR1 as SGHTA and CDR2 as FQGNSA. The CDR3 is made up of 15 amino acids. The CDR3 nucleotides read TGTGCCAGCAGCTTAGAATGGGGTACGTACAATGAGCAGTTCTTC. This encodes CASSLEWGTYNEQFF.

V usage is TRBV15 and J usage is TRBJ2-1; 12 nucleotides agree with TRBD2. The J segment lost 9 bases and the V segment lost 6 bases, leaving 9 bases of the junction unmatched. The germline V gene encodes CDR1 LNHNV and CDR2 YYDKDF (reference sequence). The CDR3 loop spans 15 amino acids. The CDR3 loop is CATRRLAGGRSEQFF. The CDR3 DNA reads TGTGCCACCAGGAGGCTAGCGGGGGGGCGTAGTGAGCAGTTCTTC.

The genes are TRBV18 and TRBJ1-2; no firm D call. Per the germline V gene, CDR1 is KGHSH and CDR2 is LQKENI. Trimming stripped 3 bases from V and 5 bases from J, with 22 bases between. This CDR3 is built from 17 residues. CDR3 in DNA: TGTGCCAGCTCACCTATCCCTAGCCCCGAGTCACCGTATGGCTACACCTTC. This gives the protein CASSPIPSPESPYGYTF.

V usage is TRBV7-8 and J usage is TRBJ1-1; 7 bases match TRBD1. Trimming cost V 5 bases and J 2 bases; bases outside gene matches: 8. The V gene's germline CDR1 is SGHVS and CDR2 FQNEAQ. The CDR3 has 15 amino acids. CDR3 in DNA: TGTGCCAGCAGCATGGTCAGGGGGATAAACACTGAAGCTTTCTTT. This gives the protein CASSMVRGINTEAFF.

Comments on this clone: An end of the junction differs from the germline gene, which may be a read error. The same CDR3 is also encoded by other DNA sequences in this sample. This chain joins TRBV15 and TRBJ2-7, with 9 positions matching TRBD2. Germline V gene lookup returns CDR1 LNHNV and CDR2 YYDKDF (reference sequence). This CDR3 is 21 amino acids long. CDR3 sequence: CATSRERGTLAGSSLRYEQYF. The CDR3 nucleotides are TGTGCCACCAGCAGAGAGAGAGGGACCCTAGCGGGGTCGTCTCTCCGATACGAACAGTACTTC. Based on the CDR3 plus reference TRBV15 and TRBJ2-7, the full variable domain is DAMVIQNPRYQVTQFGKPVTLSCSQTLNHNVMYWYQQKSSQAPKLLFHYYDKDFNNEADTPDNFQSRRPNTSFCFLDIRSPGLGDTAMYLCATSRERGTLAGSSLRYEQYFGPGTRLTVT.

The count of this clone is one. This chain links TRBV27 with TRBJ1-3, with D unclear. V was pared by 8 bases and J by 2 bases, with 13 bases between. The CDR3 runs to 14 residues. CDR1 MNHEY and CDR2 SMNVEV come from the germline V gene (reference sequence). The DNA of the CDR3 is TGTGCCAGCCCCGTCCGTGTCCCTGGAAACACCATATATTTT. Encoded protein: CASPVRVPGNTIYF.

In its sample, this clone was seen a few times. CDR3 region: CASSLNGRTPATDTQYF. Written as DNA, the CDR3 is TGTGCCAGCAGCTTAAATGGCAGGACACCGGCCACAGATACGCAGTATTTT. This chain uses TRBV7-3 with TRBJ2-3; possibly TRBD1 for D (5 bases). Trimming took off 1 base at V and 2 bases at J, with 16 bases between the two ends. Germline V gene sequence: CDR1 SGHTA, CDR2 FQGTGA. This CDR3 is 17 amino acids long. Variable domain in full (rest from reference TRBV7-3 and TRBJ2-3): GAGVSQTPSNKVTEKGKYVELRCDPISGHTALYWYRQSLGQGPEFLIYFQGTGAADDSGLPNDRFFAVRPEGSVSTLKIQRTERGDSAVYLCASSLNGRTPATDTQYFGPGTRLTVL.

V and J are TRBV5-5 and TRBJ1-4, with unresolved D. This CDR3 has 16 amino acids. Trimming removed 0 bases from V and 6 bases from J, with 15 bases in between. Germline CDR1 reads SGHKS; CDR2 reads YYEKEE (reference sequence). CDR3 in DNA: TGTGCCAGCAGCTTGGCCCAACTGGGGATGTATGAAAAACTGTTTTTT. It encodes CASSLAQLGMYEKLFF. The full variable domain, rest sourced from reference TRBV5-5 and TRBJ1-4, is DAGVTQSPTHLIKTRGQQVTLRCSPISGHKSVSWYQQVLGQGPQFIFQYYEKEERGRGNFPDRFSARQFPNYSSELNVNALLLGDSALYLCASSLAQLGMYEKLFFGSGTQLSVL.

The V call is TRBV7-2, the J call TRBJ2-5; D not certain. This CDR3 is 13 amino acids long. Germline loops: CDR1 SGHTA, CDR2 FQGNSA. V shed 5 bases and J shed 9 bases, with 16 bases lying between them. The CDR3 spells CASSAQAPRAQYF. For the CDR3, the DNA is TGTGCCAGCAGCGCCCAGGCACCAAGGGCCCAGTACTTC.

This chain links TRBV5-1 with TRBJ1-2; perhaps TRBD1 as D (5 bases). The CDR3 covers 13 residues. Germline loops: CDR1 SGHRS, CDR2 YFSETQ. V was trimmed by 3 bases and J by 5 bases, leaving 11 bases between them. This CDR3 reads CASSSDGTYGYTF. In DNA, the CDR3 is TGCGCCAGCAGCTCCGACGGGACGTATGGCTACACCTTC. The full variable domain, completed using reference TRBV5-1 and TRBJ1-2, is KAGVTQTPRYLIKTRGQQVTLSCSPISGHRSVSWYQQTPGQGLQFLFEYFSETQRNKGNFPGRFSGRQFSNSRSEMNVSTLELGDSALYLCASSSDGTYGYTFGSGTRLTVV.

This clone was seen once. The CDR3 DNA sequence: TGTGCCAGCAGCCCCGGGAAACCCGGGGATACGCAGTATTTT. Its protein product is CASSPGKPGDTQYF. This rearrangement joins TRBV13 to TRBJ2-3; D is possibly TRBD2 (5 bases). CDR1 PRHDT and CDR2 FYEKMQ come from the germline V gene (reference sequence). V dropped 5 bases and J dropped 6 bases, with 15 bases sitting between them. The CDR3 totals 14 residues. The full variable domain, rest sourced from reference TRBV13 and TRBJ2-3, is AAGVIQSPRHLIKEKRETATLKCYPIPRHDTVYWYQQGPGQDPQFLISFYEKMQSDKGSIPDRFSAQQFSDYHSELNMSSLELGDSALYFCASSPGKPGDTQYFGPGTRLTVL.

This clone has a handful of counts. The chain links TRBV7-9 to TRBJ2-7; no firm D call. The germline V and J ends were trimmed by 4 bases and 3 bases, with 7 bases remaining between them. CDR3 length equals 12 residues. The V gene's germline CDR1 is SEHNR and CDR2 FQNEAQ (reference sequence). CDR3 residues: CASSSGFYEQYF. CDR3 coding DNA: TGTGCCAGCAGCTCCGGGTTCTACGAGCAGTACTTC.

The chain uses TRBV5-5 and TRBJ1-5; D is undetermined. V lost 0 bases to trimming and J lost 10 bases, with 17 bases between them. This CDR3 contains 15 residues. Per the germline V gene, CDR1 is SGHKS and CDR2 is YYEKEE (reference sequence). The DNA for the CDR3 is TGTGCCAGCAGCTTGGCCGGGCAGCATTTTCATCCCCAGCATTTT. The encoded protein is CASSLAGQHFHPQHF.

This rearrangement joins TRBV18 to TRBJ2-3; 7 bases line up with TRBD1. CDR3 length: 15 residues. V shed 1 base and J 1 base; nucleotides not matched to a gene: 2. Germline CDR1 is KGHSH and CDR2 is LQKENI. The CDR3 region has the DNA TGTGCCAGCTCACCACTACAGGGGCGCACAGATACGCAGTATTTT. This translates into CASSPLQGRTDTQYF. Filled out from reference TRBV18 and TRBJ2-3, the complete variable domain reads NAGVMQNPRHLVRRRGQEARLRCSPMKGHSHVYWYRQLPEEGLKFMVYLQKENIIDESGMPKERFSAEFPKEGPSILRIQQVVRGDSAAYFCASSPLQGRTDTQYFGPGTRLTVL.

V and J are TRBV18 and TRBJ1-1, with TRBD1 as a possible D gene (6 bases). The CDR3 runs 14 residues. The germline V and J ends were trimmed by 2 bases and 7 bases, with 14 bases remaining between them. Germline-derived CDR1 and CDR2 are KGHSH and LQKENI. CDR3 in amino acids: CASSPLGQPGEAFF. CDR3 sequence (DNA): TGTGCCAGCTCACCATTAGGACAGCCAGGTGAAGCTTTCTTT.

The chain couples TRBV6-6 to TRBJ1-2; TRBD1 matches 7 bases. There are 14 residues in the CDR3. The trim removed 6 bases at V and 6 bases at J, leaving 10 bases unmatched. Germline V CDR1 and CDR2: MNHNY, SVGAGI (reference sequence). The CDR3 here is CASSRTTTGHGYTF. CDR3 DNA sequence: TGTGCCAGCAGCCGAACTACGACAGGGCATGGCTACACCTTC.

This clone was seen a handful of times. The CDR3, as DNA: TGTGCCATCAGTGAGTCCGCGGGTGAAGCTTTCTTT. Protein product: CAISESAGEAFF. J is TRBJ1-1 and V is TRBV10-3, with D hard to call. The V and J ends lost 0 bases and 7 bases respectively, with 6 bases between them. This CDR3 has 12 amino acids. Per germline, CDR1 ENHRY and CDR2 SYGVKD.

The genes are TRBV10-2 and TRBJ1-1, with D tentatively TRBD1 (5 bases). CDR1 is WSHSY, CDR2 SAAADI, per germline. This CDR3 spans 12 amino acids. Trimming left V 2 bases short and J 7 bases short, with 8 bases between. As DNA, the CDR3 is TGCGCCAGCAGTGAGGACAGTTATGAAGCTTTCTTT. This encodes CASSEDSYEAFF.

V gene TRBV10-1 combines with J gene TRBJ1-6; the match to TRBD1 covers 11 bases. Germline V gives CDR1 WNHNN, CDR2 SYGVQD (reference sequence). V lost 6 bases, J lost 6 bases, and 13 bases stayed unmatched. CDR3 size: 18 residues. The CDR3 DNA reads as TGCGCCAGCAGATCAAGGTGGACAGGGGGCGCAGGTAATTCACCCCTCCACTTT. This translates into CASRSRWTGGAGNSPLHF.

This chain uses TRBV28 with TRBJ2-7; a weak D match, TRBD1 (6 bases). The CDR3 has 14 amino acids. The germline V gene encodes CDR1 MDHEN and CDR2 SYDVKM. V was clipped by 5 bases and J by 2 bases, with 13 bases between them. CDR3 protein: CASSAGTPTYEQYF. The DNA of the CDR3 is TGTGCCAGCAGTGCCGGGACACCGACCTACGAGCAGTACTTC.

V and J are TRBV6-6 and TRBJ1-1; TRBD1 might be the D (5 bases). Germline assignment: CDR1 MNHNY and CDR2 SVGAGI (reference sequence). The CDR3 spans 16 residues. V was shortened by 4 bases and J by 4 bases, with 19 bases between the two germline ends. The CDR3 region has the DNA TGTGCCAGCAGTTCGAACTACAGGCTTCAGGGCACTGAAGCTTTCTTT. Translated: CASSSNYRLQGTEAFF.

The chain couples TRBV7-9 to TRBJ2-2; the match to TRBD2 covers 9 bases. The ends lost 5 bases at V and 4 bases at J; junction bases unmatched: 2. The CDR3 has 14 amino acids. CDR1 and CDR2 from the germline V gene are SEHNR and FQNEAQ (reference sequence). CDR3 bases: TGTGCCAGCAGCCCTAGCGGGGTCACCGGGGAGCTGTTTTTT. Its protein is CASSPSGVTGELFF.

The V and J genes are TRBV7-3 and TRBJ2-3; the D gene could be TRBD1 or TRBD2 (5 bases each). Germline CDR1 and CDR2: SGHTA and FQGTGA. Between the trimmed V and J ends, which lost 5 bases and 2 bases, there was a span of 8 bases. The CDR3 contains 13 residues. The chain's CDR3 is CASSQGPTDTQYF. Written as DNA, the CDR3 is TGTGCCAGCAGCCAGGGACCCACAGATACGCAGTATTTT. Full variable domain (remainder filled in from reference TRBV7-3 and TRBJ2-3): GAGVSQTPSNKVTEKGKYVELRCDPISGHTALYWYRQSLGQGPEFLIYFQGTGAADDSGLPNDRFFAVRPEGSVSTLKIQRTERGDSAVYLCASSQGPTDTQYFGPGTRLTVL.

In its sample, this clone was seen once. This chain uses TRBV28 with TRBJ2-1, with a weak D call TRBD1 (5 bases). V was trimmed by 5 bases and J by 4 bases, leaving 27 bases between them. Germline V gene data show CDR1 as MDHEN and CDR2 as SYDVKM. The CDR3 runs 19 residues. In DNA, the CDR3 is TGTGCCAGCAGTCCCCAATTCCCACAGGTCACGGACCCGTACAATGAGCAGTTCTTC. Amino acid sequence: CASSPQFPQVTDPYNEQFF. Drawing the rest from reference TRBV28 and TRBJ2-1, the complete variable domain is DVKVTQSSRYLVKRTGEKVFLECVQDMDHENMFWYRQDPGLGLRLIYFSYDVKMKEKGDIPEGYSVSREKKERFSLILESASTNQTSMYLCASSPQFPQVTDPYNEQFFGPGTRLTVL.